Each of the 30 T cell receptor beta chains below was sequenced from the same sample in a study of identical twins. A single record per CDR3 protein comes from TCRdb applying MiXCR to the 5' RACE reads. Among 550,000 to 700,000 distinct CDR3 sequences listed, 21% were seen once. These same data were also listed under a study on T cells expressing NK-cell markers.

Input material: PBMCs. Source of these receptors: a woman younger than 35 in good health.

The chain recombines TRBV9 with TRBJ2-7, with 10 nucleotides matching TRBD2. The CDR3 length is 14 residues. With V trimmed by 3 bases and J by 4 bases, 4 bases remained unmatched. Looked up from germline, CDR1 is SGDLS and CDR2 is YYNGEE. CDR3 loop: CASSEAGGWYEQYF. In DNA form, the CDR3 reads TGTGCCAGCAGCGAAGCGGGAGGGTGGTACGAGCAGTACTTC.

This clonotype was detected only a few times. V usage is TRBV5-6 and J usage is TRBJ2-4, with D possibly called TRBD1 or TRBD2 (5 bases each). Looked up from germline, CDR1 is SGHDT and CDR2 is YYEEEE. CDR3 length: 13 residues. Trimming left V 3 bases short and J 8 bases short, with 12 bases between. In nucleotides, the CDR3 is TGTGCCAGCAGCTCACCGGGACCATACATTCAGTACTTC. As protein: CASSSPGPYIQYF.

The chain recombines TRBV9 with TRBJ2-1; D not certain. CDR1 is SGDLS and CDR2 is YYNGEE in the germline V gene. There are 14 residues in the CDR3. The germline V and J ends were trimmed by 2 bases and 8 bases, with 14 bases remaining between them. CDR3 nucleotide sequence: TGTGCCAGCAGCGTCTCCCCATCCATCCATGAGCAGTTCTTC. Encoded protein: CASSVSPSIHEQFF.

This chain uses TRBV7-2 with TRBJ2-1, with TRBD2 identical over 8 bases. V dropped 6 bases and J dropped 2; count of bases not matched to a gene: 3. Per germline, CDR1 SGHTA and CDR2 FQGNSA. The CDR3 is made up of 14 amino acids. As DNA, the CDR3 is TGTGCCAGCAGGAAGCGGGAGCCCTACAATGAGCAGTTCTTC. It yields the protein CASRKREPYNEQFF. The whole variable domain, remainder taken from reference TRBV7-2 and TRBJ2-1, is GAGVSQSPSNKVTEKGKDVELRCDPISGHTALYWYRQSLGQGLEFLIYFQGNSAPDKSGLPSDRFSAERTGGSVSTLTIQRTQQEDSAVYLCASRKREPYNEQFFGPGTRLTVL.

This chain joins TRBV11-2 and TRBJ2-7; D unresolved. From germline, CDR1 is SGHAT and CDR2 FQNNGV. There are 10 residues in the CDR3. V lost 6 bases, J lost 5 bases, and 5 bases lay in between. DNA of the CDR3: TGTGCCAGCAGGGGCAACGAGCAGTACTTC. This gives the protein CASRGNEQYF.

The genes are TRBV7-8 and TRBJ2-1; D is uncertain. The germline CDR1 and CDR2 sequences are SGHVS and FQNEAQ. The CDR3 sequence is 16 residues long. Trimming left V 5 bases short and J 0 bases short, with 14 bases between. The CDR3 loop reads CASSGQTHASYNEQFF. The DNA of the CDR3 is TGTGCCAGCAGCGGCCAGACGCACGCCTCCTACAATGAGCAGTTCTTC.

The gene calls are TRBV11-2 and TRBJ2-7; 8 bases line up with TRBD2. V dropped 5 bases and J dropped 2; count of bases not matched to a gene: 14. The CDR3 has 17 residues. The germline V gene encodes CDR1 SGHAT and CDR2 FQNNGV. The CDR3 DNA is TGTGCCAGCAGCGGGACCCGCGGACTAGCAGGCGCCTACGAGCAGTACTTC. Protein: CASSGTRGLAGAYEQYF.

This clonotype has just a few counts. V gene TRBV7-2 combines with J gene TRBJ2-7; TRBD1 agrees at 7 bases. Germline CDR1 is SGHTA and CDR2 is FQGNSA. This CDR3 region has 15 residues. J was trimmed by 3 bases and V by 5 bases; bases with no gene match: 10. CDR3 region: CASSRGIDRVYEQYF. For the CDR3, the DNA is TGTGCCAGCAGCCGTGGAATCGACAGGGTCTACGAGCAGTACTTC.

This clonotype has just a few counts. The DNA for the CDR3 is TGCAGCGTTTATCTCCCGACAGGGATCTCCTACGAGCAGTACTTC. It is translated as CSVYLPTGISYEQYF. The rearrangement joins TRBV29-1 to TRBJ2-7; 7 bases align to TRBD1. Germline V lookup: CDR1 SQVTM, CDR2 ANQGSEA. The CDR3 loop spans 15 amino acids. V was pared by 5 bases and J by 0 bases, with 10 bases of the junction left unmatched.

This clonotype was found many times. The rearrangement uses TRBV7-9 and TRBJ2-2; 7 nucleotides agree with TRBD2. CDR3 length: 16 residues. The junction had 6 bases not matched to a gene; V was cut back by 5 bases and J by 0 bases. Per the germline V gene, CDR1 is SEHNR and CDR2 is FQNEAQ (reference sequence). This CDR3 is CASSISTSTNTGELFF. CDR3 DNA sequence: TGTGCCAGCAGCATCTCGACTAGCACGAACACCGGGGAGCTGTTTTTT. The full variable domain, in which reference TRBV7-9 and TRBJ2-2 provide the parts outside the CDR3, is DTGVSQNPRHKITKRGQNVTFRCDPISEHNRLYWYRQTLGQGPEFLTYFQNEAQLEKSRLLSDRFSAERPKGSFSTLEIQRTEQGDSAMYLCASSISTSTNTGELFFGEGSRLTVL.

This chain connects TRBV19 to TRBJ2-1; D is perhaps TRBD2 (5 bases). Germline loops: CDR1 LNHDA, CDR2 SQIVND (reference sequence). This CDR3 spans 12 amino acids. V dropped 2 bases and J dropped 7 bases, with 6 bases sitting between them. CDR3 coding DNA: TGTGCCAGTAGTATACGGGGAAATGAGCAGTTCTTC. It encodes CASSIRGNEQFF.

This clonotype was seen many times. J is TRBJ2-7 and V is TRBV6-5; TRBD2 might be the D (6 bases). The germline CDR1 and CDR2 sequences are MNHEY and SVGAGI. V dropped 0 bases and J dropped 0 bases, with 12 bases sitting between them. This CDR3 has 16 amino acids. The CDR3 sequence is CASSYSKSGSSYEQYF. The CDR3 DNA reads TGTGCCAGCAGTTACTCCAAGTCCGGGAGCTCCTACGAGCAGTACTTC.

The V and J genes are TRBV11-3 and TRBJ2-1, with no clear D. This CDR3 region has 14 residues. The germline V and J ends were trimmed by 1 base and 4 bases, with 8 bases remaining between them. Germline lookup yields CDR1 SGHNT and CDR2 YENEEA. CDR3 sequence (DNA): TGTGCCAGCAGCTTAGGGGTCCCGTACAATGAGCAGTTCTTC. This encodes CASSLGVPYNEQFF.

This clonotype turned up a few times. The chain couples TRBV4-3 to TRBJ2-5; no clear D. V lost 0 bases and J lost 9, with 17 bases in between. CDR3 length: 15 amino acids. CDR1 is LGHNA, CDR2 YSLEER, per germline. The CDR3 coding sequence is TGCGCCAGCAGCCAAGATGTATTGGGGTTGAGCGCCCAGTACTTC. The encoded protein is CASSQDVLGLSAQYF.

CDR3 coding DNA: TGCAGTGCTAGGGACCCAGGAGGGGGGCAAGAGACCCAGTACTTC. Translation gives CSARDPGGGQETQYF. V usage is TRBV20-1 and J usage is TRBJ2-5; the D call may be TRBD1 or TRBD2 (6 bases each). Germline V CDR1 and CDR2: DFQATT, SNEGSKA (reference sequence). V lost 3 bases and J 2 bases, leaving 16 bases between the germline ends. CDR3 size: 15 residues.

The genes are TRBV15 and TRBJ1-1; D may be TRBD1 (6 bases). Trimming cost V 4 bases and J 2 bases, with 14 bases left between them. Germline lookup yields CDR1 LNHNV and CDR2 YYDKDF (reference sequence). The CDR3 covers 15 residues. The CDR3 loop is CATSTPGQPNTEAFF. Written as DNA, the CDR3 is TGTGCCACCAGCACGCCGGGACAACCCAACACTGAAGCTTTCTTT.

This clonotype occurred a few times. The CDR3 protein is CASMSRGSSTDTQYF. The CDR3, as DNA: TGCGCCAGCATGTCGCGCGGGTCTAGCACAGATACGCAGTATTTT. The chain is built from TRBV5-1 and TRBJ2-3; a possible D gene is TRBD2 (5 bases). Germline loops: CDR1 SGHRS, CDR2 YFSETQ. Trimming removed 6 bases from V and 0 bases from J, with 14 bases in between. The CDR3 spans 15 residues.

Only a few counts were recorded for this clonotype. This CDR3 is CASSLNPGGVYNEQFF. DNA for the CDR3: TGTGCCAGCAGCTTAAACCCCGGCGGGGTCTACAATGAGCAGTTCTTC. The chain uses TRBV9 and TRBJ2-1; a weak D match, TRBD2 (6 bases). V was clipped by 4 bases and J by 3 bases, with 17 bases between them. CDR1 and CDR2 (germline): SGDLS, YYNGEE. The CDR3 sequence is 16 residues long.

In its sample, this clonotype was seen a few times. V and J are TRBV20-1 and TRBJ2-7; D unclear. Germline V gene data show CDR1 as DFQATT and CDR2 as SNEGSKA (reference sequence). V shed 0 bases and J shed 7 bases, with 13 bases lying between them. The CDR3 is 13 residues long. The DNA for the CDR3 is TGCAGTGCTAGAGAGGGGTTATCTGGGGAGCAGTACTTC. This codes for CSAREGLSGEQYF.

The chain recombines TRBV5-5 with TRBJ1-4, with TRBD1 as a possible D gene (5 bases). V lost 7 bases and J lost 4, with 14 bases in between. Germline CDR1 SGHKS, CDR2 YYEKEE (reference sequence). The CDR3 has 14 amino acids. As DNA, the CDR3 is TGTGCCAGCCGACAGTCAAAAGATAATGAAAAACTGTTTTTT. Protein sequence: CASRQSKDNEKLFF.

Only a few counts were recorded for this clonotype. The chain employs TRBV15 and TRBJ2-3; D is unresolved. Germline CDR1 reads LNHNV; CDR2 reads YYDKDF (reference sequence). CDR3 size: 14 residues. V lost 1 base and J lost 0, with 5 bases in between. The CDR3 spells CATSRARSTDTQYF. The CDR3 bases are TGTGCCACCAGCAGAGCGAGAAGCACAGATACGCAGTATTTT.

This chain connects TRBV29-1 to TRBJ2-7; 9 nucleotides agree with TRBD1. Germline CDR1 is SQVTM and CDR2 is ANQGSEA. The trim removed 4 bases at V and 6 bases at J, leaving 7 bases unmatched. CDR3 length: 13 residues. CDR3 in DNA: TGCAGCGTTGGAGCGGGACAGGGACCCGAGCAGTACTTC. Protein: CSVGAGQGPEQYF.

The table lists this clonotype with many counts. The genes are TRBV6-1 and TRBJ1-6; 10 bases are shared with TRBD1. With 7 bases clipped from V and 9 bases from J, the junction kept 12 bases outside the gene matches. CDR1 and CDR2 from the germline V gene are MNHNS and SASEGT. The CDR3 loop spans 16 amino acids. The CDR3 DNA reads TGTGCCAGCACGACCGAAGACAGGGGGCTAGTTTCACCCCTCCACTTT. This codes for CASTTEDRGLVSPLHF.

This clonotype appeared a few times. The chain combines TRBV6-5 with TRBJ2-1; D remains unclear. Germline V gene sequence: CDR1 MNHEY, CDR2 SVGAGI. V dropped 3 bases and J dropped 10 bases, with 13 bases sitting between them. This CDR3 region has 13 residues. CDR3 region: CASSYQPASEQFF. In DNA form, the CDR3 reads TGTGCCAGCAGTTATCAGCCGGCCTCGGAGCAGTTCTTC.

The chain joins TRBV7-9 to TRBJ1-1; D unclear. Per germline, CDR1 SEHNR and CDR2 FQNEAQ (reference sequence). The CDR3 covers 14 residues. V lost 3 bases to trimming and J lost 3 bases, with 11 bases between them. The CDR3 is CASSFAGTDTEAFF. In DNA, the CDR3 is TGTGCCAGCAGCTTCGCAGGAACGGACACTGAAGCTTTCTTT.

V is TRBV10-3 and J is TRBJ2-7, with TRBD1 matching 7 bases. This CDR3 comprises 18 residues. Germline V gene data show CDR1 as ENHRY and CDR2 as SYGVKD. The J segment lost 1 base and the V segment lost 3 bases, leaving 15 bases of the junction unmatched. CDR3 DNA sequence: TGTGCCATCAGTGACCCCGGGACAGACCCTTATTTGTCCTACGAGCAGTACTTC. Its translation is CAISDPGTDPYLSYEQYF.

The chain is built from TRBV20-1 and TRBJ1-1; a possible D gene is TRBD1 (5 bases). Germline V CDR1 and CDR2: DFQATT, SNEGSKA (reference sequence). The CDR3 covers 12 residues. V shed 0 bases and J shed 8 bases, with 10 bases lying between them. CDR3 DNA sequence: TGCAGTGCTAGAGATACAGGTTACGAAGCTTTCTTT. This translates into CSARDTGYEAFF.

This chain uses TRBV12-3 or TRBV12-4 with TRBJ2-3; no definite D call. V was pared by 3 bases and J by 6 bases, with 7 bases between. CDR3 length: 12 amino acids. The CDR3 DNA is TGTGCCAGCAGTTTCTTCGGGGATACGCAGTATTTT. Protein: CASSFFGDTQYF.

This clonotype has a handful of counts. For the CDR3, the DNA is TGTGCCAGCGGAAACAGGGTGTGGGAGCAGTACTTC. It codes for CASGNRVWEQYF. J is TRBJ2-7 and V is TRBV14, with TRBD1 as a possible D gene (6 bases). The CDR3 runs to 12 residues. V was pared by 8 bases and J by 7 bases, with 15 bases between. Germline CDR1 and CDR2: SGHDN and FVKESK.

With regard to this clonotype: Given a much more abundant clone one base away, this may be a read error. The V and J genes are TRBV5-1 and TRBJ2-2; possible D gene TRBD1, 6 bases. This CDR3 contains 15 residues. The germline gives CDR1 SGHRS, CDR2 YFSETQ. The CDR3 DNA reads TGCGCCAGCAGCTTGGGGCAGGGGAGCACCTGGGAGCTGTTTTTT. Protein: CASSLGQGSTWELFF.